The TCR beta chain described here comes from a study of radiotherapy plus CTLA-4 blockade in lung cancer. Germline V CDR1 and CDR2: SGHRS, YFSETQ. The CDR3 covers 14 residues. V trimming: 1 base; J trimming: 5 bases; junction bases outside the gene matches: 2. Study outcomes and limitations: The best predictor of response was reported to be early blood T cell clone dynamics, with interferon-beta. In blood, TCR clones derived from the tumor expanded after radiotherapy plus ipilimumab.

Assay used: immunoSEQ multiplex PCR; TCRdb lists only in-frame clones, some missing. The top ten clones hold about 3.1% of a sample with about 62,000 clones, around 69% of them seen once. About this clone: Its antigen remains unidentified.

The starting material was peripheral blood, obtained from a patient treated with radiotherapy plus ipilimumab. The chain couples TRBV5-1 to TRBJ2-5; 10 nucleotides align to TRBD2. This clonotype was sampled from a human donor with non-small cell lung cancer who had a complete response to radiotherapy plus ipilimumab. The CDR3 loop is CASSLLAGEETQYF. CDR3 DNA sequence: TGCGCCAGCAGCTTGCTAGCGGGGGAGGAGACCCAGTACTTC.